Presented here are 2 T cell receptor beta chains from one specimen sequenced in a study of blood T cell repertoires in COVID-19. Generated by immunoSEQ multiplex PCR, the TCRdb table keeps only in-frame clones and is missing some. This sample yields about 95,000 clones, of which more than 75% are seen a single time; approximately 18% belongs to the top ten. The specimen sequenced was peripheral blood. The receptors stem from a human donor in a cohort sampled during active COVID-19.

The chain carries TRBV6-5 and TRBJ1-1; tentative D call: TRBD1 (6 bases). Trimming stripped 6 bases from V and 5 bases from J, with 16 bases between. The CDR3 is 14 residues long. CDR1 and CDR2 from the germline V gene are MNHEY and SVGAGI. The CDR3 region is CASSITGSSTEAFF. The CDR3 coding sequence is TGTGCCAGCAGCATTACAGGGTCTTCGACTGAAGCTTTCTTT.

The V call is TRBV29-1, the J call TRBJ1-4; 7 bases match TRBD1. J lost 8 bases, V lost 4 bases, and 4 bases had no gene match. The CDR3 runs 12 residues. Germline V lookup: CDR1 SQVTM, CDR2 ANQGSEA. CDR3 amino acids: CSVGQGREKLFF. In DNA form, the CDR3 reads TGCAGCGTTGGACAGGGTCGGGAAAAACTGTTTTTT.